This T cell receptor (beta chain) emerged from a study of T cells in Graves' hyperthyroidism and ophthalmopathy. The CDR3 runs 12 residues. Germline V gene lookup returns CDR1 SQVTM and CDR2 ANQGSEA. Researchers took RNA transcripts and amplified the TCR beta CDR3 regions from them. HTBI primers were employed in a first-round RT-PCR of the TCR CDR3. TCRdb fed the multiplex PCR reads into MiXCR, producing one record per CDR3 protein. This sample has roughly 100,000 distinct CDR3 sequences, with 35% to 50% found just once. Study conclusions and caveats: Blood also carried most thyroid clonotypes expanded above 0.001.

Comment on this clonotype: Its antigen is currently unknown. One end of the junction does not line up with germline, which may come from a read error.

The chain joins TRBV29-1 to TRBJ1-2; a possible D gene is TRBD1 (5 bases). The TCR was taken from a woman aged 25 to 39 with Graves' hyperthyroidism. The sequenced sample was peripheral blood or thyroid tissue (not recorded which). In DNA, the CDR3 is TGCGGCGTTGAGGGGAGGGACTATGGCTACGCCTTC. Amino acid sequence: CGVEGRDYGYAF.